Below are 32 T cell receptor beta chains sequenced from a single sample in a study of T-cell memory formation after mild COVID-19. Each CDR3 protein gets one entry after TCRdb re-called the 5' RACE reads with MiXCR. This table holds roughly 370,000 distinct CDR3 sequences, approximately 15% found once. The sample consisted of PBMCs or a T cell subset sorted from them (not recorded which). Receptors were obtained from a man younger than 30 who had mild COVID-19 (a few samples of this study predate the infection). Cell type and time point are not known.

This clonotype came up a few times. The genes are TRBV3-1 and TRBJ2-2; possible D gene TRBD2, 5 bases. Looked up from germline, CDR1 is LGHDT and CDR2 is YNNKEL (reference sequence). The CDR3 spans 13 residues. V lost 3 bases and J 6 bases, leaving 8 bases between the germline ends. Here the CDR3 reads CASSHGVAGELFF. The CDR3 DNA sequence: TGTGCCAGCAGCCACGGGGTCGCCGGGGAGCTGTTTTTT.

The chain combines TRBV7-2 with TRBJ2-3, with 8 bases identical to TRBD2. This CDR3 contains 16 residues. After removal of 5 bases from V and 6 bases from J, the junction contained 13 bases not matched to a gene. CDR1 and CDR2 (germline): SGHTA, FQGNSA. CDR3 bases: TGTGCCAGCAGCCCCAACGGGGCGGGGGGTTGGGATACGCAGTATTTT. Translated, it gives CASSPNGAGGWDTQYF. Variable domain in full (rest from reference TRBV7-2 and TRBJ2-3): GAGVSQSPSNKVTEKGKDVELRCDPISGHTALYWYRQSLGQGLEFLIYFQGNSAPDKSGLPSDRFSAERTGGSVSTLTIQRTQQEDSAVYLCASSPNGAGGWDTQYFGPGTRLTVL.

The rearrangement uses TRBV19 and TRBJ2-3; D possibly corresponds to TRBD1 (5 bases). The germline gives CDR1 LNHDA, CDR2 SQIVND (reference sequence). The CDR3 is 14 amino acids. Deletions cut 6 bases from V and 2 bases from J, with 12 bases between. The DNA of the CDR3 is TGTGCCAGTAGGGACACATCTAACACAGATACGCAGTATTTT. Translation gives CASRDTSNTDTQYF. The variable domain in full, with the rest retrieved from reference TRBV19 and TRBJ2-3, is DGGITQSPKYLFRKEGQNVTLSCEQNLNHDAMYWYRQDPGQGLRLIYYSQIVNDFQKGDIAEGYSVSREKKESFPLTVTSAQKNPTAFYLCASRDTSNTDTQYFGPGTRLTVL.

This chain joins TRBV2 and TRBJ2-7; 9 bases are a match to TRBD2. The CDR3 runs 15 residues. J was trimmed by 3 bases and V by 6 bases; bases with no gene match: 9. Germline V CDR1 and CDR2: SNHLY, FYNNEI. The CDR3 loop is CASRESGGTLYEQYV. The CDR3, as DNA: TGTGCCAGCAGGGAAAGCGGGGGGACCCTCTACGAGCAGTACGTC.

In its sample, this clonotype was seen many times. This chain joins TRBV12-3 or TRBV12-4 and TRBJ2-7; D gene unclear. V lost 6 bases, J lost 5 bases, and 11 bases lay in between. There are 12 residues in the CDR3. The CDR3: CASSSRRNEQYV. DNA for the CDR3: TGTGCCAGCAGCTCGCGGCGGAACGAGCAGTACGTC.

This clonotype appeared a few times. The V gene is TRBV7-2, the J gene TRBJ2-7; tentatively, D is TRBD2 (6 bases). Trimming pared 5 bases from V and 3 bases from J, leaving 17 bases between. The CDR3 loop spans 15 amino acids. CDR1 SGHTA and CDR2 FQGNSA come from the germline V gene. The CDR3, as DNA: TGTGCCAGCAGCAACCGGAGGGCAGGCAGCTACGAGCAGTACTTC. This encodes CASSNRRAGSYEQYF.

The V and J genes are TRBV6-2 or TRBV6-3 and TRBJ2-4; possibly TRBD2 for D (6 bases). From germline, CDR1 is MNHEY and CDR2 SVGEGT. This CDR3 comprises 19 residues. Trimming pared 8 bases from V and 0 bases from J, leaving 26 bases between. The CDR3: CASQANGFGGTGAKNIQYF. The CDR3, as DNA: TGTGCCAGCCAAGCAAATGGGTTTGGAGGGACTGGAGCCAAAAACATTCAGTACTTC.

The J gene is TRBJ2-5, the V gene TRBV25-1; D is unclear. This CDR3 is 14 amino acids long. Germline values: CDR1 MGHDK, CDR2 SYGVNS. The ends were cut back, 6 bases at V and 3 bases at J, with 14 bases in the middle. The CDR3 DNA sequence: TGTGCCAGCAGCGCGATCGCGACCGAAGAGACCCAGTACTTC. This translates into CASSAIATEETQYF.

V and J are TRBV5-4 and TRBJ2-3; 7 bases fit TRBD2. Germline lookup yields CDR1 SGHNT and CDR2 YYREEE (reference sequence). This CDR3 contains 15 residues. The ends lost 4 bases at V and 2 bases at J; junction bases unmatched: 7. The DNA for the CDR3 is TGTGCCAGCAGCCAGGCTAGCGGAAACACAGATACGCAGTATTTT. Translating it yields CASSQASGNTDTQYF.

A few counts support this clonotype. The genes are TRBV6-6 and TRBJ2-1; D remains unclear. The CDR3 loop spans 11 amino acids. V lost 2 bases and J lost 8, with 4 bases in between. In germline, CDR1 is MNHNY, CDR2 SVGAGI (reference sequence). Written as DNA, the CDR3 is TGTGCCAGCAGTTACGGGGATGAGCAGTTCTTC. It yields the protein CASSYGDEQFF.

This clonotype was found a few times. The genes are TRBV6-4 and TRBJ1-4; the D gene is possibly TRBD1 (5 bases). Trimming took 3 bases from V and 10 from J, leaving 12 bases between them. The CDR3 has 13 residues. Germline assignment: CDR1 MRHNA and CDR2 SNTAGT. Here the CDR3 DNA reads TGTGCCAGCAGTGATCGCCCTGGGGGAAAACTGTTTTTT. This sequence encodes CASSDRPGGKLFF.

This chain links TRBV19 with TRBJ1-1, with TRBD1 identical over 9 bases. The CDR3 has 14 amino acids. Germline V lookup: CDR1 LNHDA, CDR2 SQIVND (reference sequence). After removal of 7 bases from V and 7 bases from J, the junction contained 10 bases not matched to a gene. The CDR3 DNA sequence: TGTGCCAGTAAGACGGACAGGGGATTTGGTGAAGCTTTCTTT. Its translation is CASKTDRGFGEAFF. Together with reference TRBV19 and TRBJ1-1, the CDR3 gives the full variable domain: DGGITQSPKYLFRKEGQNVTLSCEQNLNHDAMYWYRQDPGQGLRLIYYSQIVNDFQKGDIAEGYSVSREKKESFPLTVTSAQKNPTAFYLCASKTDRGFGEAFFGQGTRLTVV.

The table lists this clonotype with a count of one. V and J are TRBV4-1 and TRBJ2-7; D possibly matches TRBD1 or TRBD2 (5 bases each). CDR1 is MGHRA, CDR2 YSYEKL, per germline. Trimming took 7 bases from V and 0 from J, leaving 13 bases between them. The CDR3 is made up of 14 amino acids. The CDR3 region has the DNA TGCGCCAGCAACCGGGACGCGAGCTCCTACGAGCAGTACTTC. Translated: CASNRDASSYEQYF.

This clonotype was counted between two and nine times. The chain uses TRBV5-1 and TRBJ2-3, with 9 bases fitting TRBD2. The germline CDR1 and CDR2 sequences are SGHRS and YFSETQ. This CDR3 region has 16 residues. Trimming cost V 3 bases and J 0 bases; bases outside gene matches: 5. The CDR3 reads CASSSRLAESTDTQYF. The CDR3 DNA sequence: TGCGCCAGCAGCTCGCGACTAGCGGAGAGCACAGATACGCAGTATTTT. The entire variable domain, with the rest obtained from reference TRBV5-1 and TRBJ2-3, is as follows: KAGVTQTPRYLIKTRGQQVTLSCSPISGHRSVSWYQQTPGQGLQFLFEYFSETQRNKGNFPGRFSGRQFSNSRSEMNVSTLELGDSALYLCASSSRLAESTDTQYFGPGTRLTVL.

In this sample, this clonotype turned up a few times. This sequence joins TRBV12-3 or TRBV12-4 and TRBJ1-4; tentative D call: TRBD1 (5 bases). This CDR3 has 14 amino acids. Between the trimmed V and J ends, which lost 7 bases and 8 bases, there was a span of 17 bases. CDR3 sequence: CASTRAGSGEKLFF. The CDR3 nucleotides read TGTGCCAGCACCCGGGCAGGGTCGGGGGAAAAACTGTTTTTT.

This clonotype was counted between two and nine times. The chain is built from TRBV7-3 and TRBJ2-2; no reliable D call. Trimming shortened V by 4 bases and J by 3 bases, and 12 bases separated the two germline ends. In germline, CDR1 is SGHTA, CDR2 FQGTGA. This CDR3 is built from 15 residues. CDR3 region: CASSSQSSDTGELFF. The CDR3 nucleotides read TGTGCCAGCAGCTCCCAATCTAGTGACACCGGGGAGCTGTTTTTT.

This clonotype was seen a few times. The V and J genes are TRBV18 and TRBJ2-1; D is unresolved. The CDR3 length is 14 residues. Trimming removed 3 bases from V and 9 bases from J, with 15 bases in between. Germline CDR1 is KGHSH and CDR2 is LQKENI. The CDR3 loop reads CASSPGLQIFEQFF. In DNA form, the CDR3 reads TGTGCCAGCTCACCCGGGCTACAAATCTTTGAGCAGTTCTTC.

In its sample, this clonotype was seen a few times. This chain joins TRBV7-2 and TRBJ1-3; D possibly corresponds to TRBD1 (5 bases). Germline assignment: CDR1 SGHTA and CDR2 FQGNSA. The CDR3 loop spans 15 amino acids. The V end lost 2 bases, the J end lost 4 bases, and 12 bases lay between the germline ends. CDR3 coding DNA: TGTGCCAGCAGCTTAAGTTGGGGCTCGGGAAACACCATATATTTT. This encodes CASSLSWGSGNTIYF.

The chain employs TRBV12-3 or TRBV12-4 and TRBJ1-4; D is uncertain. V was cut by 1 base and J by 8 bases, with 20 bases left in between. The CDR3 spans 17 residues. DNA for the CDR3: TGTGCCAGCAGTTTAGACTTACAAGCGGGCCCGTCCGAAAAACTGTTTTTT. It translates to CASSLDLQAGPSEKLFF.

This clonotype occurred many times. The chain joins TRBV20-1 to TRBJ2-7, with TRBD1 matching 7 bases. CDR3 length equals 14 residues. V lost 3 bases to trimming and J lost 6 bases; unmatched junction nucleotides: 11. Germline assignment: CDR1 DFQATT and CDR2 SNEGSKA (reference sequence). This CDR3 reads CSARSDRVESEQYV. CDR3 bases: TGCAGTGCTAGGAGCGACAGGGTCGAGAGCGAGCAGTACGTC.

The chain couples TRBV7-2 to TRBJ1-2; the match to TRBD1 covers 7 bases. Germline CDR1 SGHTA, CDR2 FQGNSA. The CDR3 consists of 14 residues. V gave up 0 bases and J gave up 8 bases; unmatched junction bases: 6. CDR3 amino acids: CASSLARGLVGYTF. CDR3 DNA sequence: TGTGCCAGCAGCTTAGCGAGGGGGCTGGTAGGCTACACCTTC.

The genes are TRBV7-9 and TRBJ1-2; perhaps TRBD1 as D (6 bases). Germline V gene data show CDR1 as SEHNR and CDR2 as FQNEAQ (reference sequence). The CDR3 consists of 16 residues. V was pared by 5 bases and J by 1 base, with 17 bases between. The CDR3 sequence is CASSLGRTAFNYGYTF. The CDR3 coding sequence is TGTGCCAGCAGCCTTGGAAGGACAGCTTTTAACTATGGCTACACCTTC.

This clonotype was detected only a few times. The CDR3 coding sequence is TGTGCCAGCAAGGGCCCGGGCACCGGGGAGCTGTTTTTT. This codes for CASKGPGTGELFF. The gene calls are TRBV12-3 or TRBV12-4 and TRBJ2-2; D unclear. V dropped 7 bases and J dropped 4 bases, with 10 bases sitting between them. This CDR3 region has 13 residues.

This clonotype was detected only a few times. This sequence joins TRBV3-1 and TRBJ1-2; D is undetermined. The CDR3 loop spans 14 amino acids. Germline CDR1 is LGHDT and CDR2 is YNNKEL (reference sequence). Deletions cut 5 bases from V and 4 bases from J, with 14 bases between. The DNA of the CDR3 is TGTGCCAGCAGCGTCTTAGGTAGCGGCTATGGCTACACCTTC. It codes for CASSVLGSGYGYTF.

This clonotype has only a few counts. This chain uses TRBV5-1 with TRBJ1-1, with D perhaps TRBD1 (5 bases). Between the trimmed V and J ends, which lost 2 bases and 1 base, there was a span of 9 bases. CDR1 SGHRS and CDR2 YFSETQ come from the germline V gene. The CDR3 is 14 amino acids. The CDR3 spells CASSFRGPNTEAFF. The DNA for the CDR3 is TGCGCCAGCAGCTTCCGGGGCCCGAACACTGAAGCTTTCTTT.

Only a few counts were recorded for this clonotype. V is TRBV7-2 and J is TRBJ1-6, with a weak D call TRBD1 (6 bases). Trimming took 3 bases from V and 10 from J, leaving 13 bases between them. Per germline, CDR1 SGHTA and CDR2 FQGNSA. The CDR3 loop spans 14 amino acids. The CDR3 nucleotides read TGTGCCAGCAGCTTTCAACAGGGTGGGTCACCCCTCCACTTT. This encodes CASSFQQGGSPLHF.

This clonotype was picked up many times. The chain employs TRBV20-1 and TRBJ1-2; D remains ambiguous. The CDR3 length is 13 residues. CDR1 is DFQATT and CDR2 is SNEGSKA in the germline V gene (reference sequence). Deletions cut 4 bases from V and 4 bases from J, with 13 bases between. The CDR3 DNA is TGCAGTGCTACCACACGCCTCGGCTATGGCTACACCTTC. Amino acids: CSATTRLGYGYTF.

There are a few counts of this clonotype. The chain combines TRBV5-1 with TRBJ2-3; 7 positions agree with TRBD1. This CDR3 has 17 residues. CDR1 is SGHRS, CDR2 YFSETQ, per germline. Trimming took 0 bases from V and 5 from J; bases not matched to a gene: 12. This chain's CDR3 is CASSLALDRVLGDTQYF. CDR3 DNA sequence: TGCGCCAGCAGCTTGGCCCTTGACAGGGTTCTTGGAGATACGCAGTATTTT.

This clonotype turned up a few times. The chain has TRBV20-1 and TRBJ2-3; TRBD1 might be the D (6 bases). The CDR3 is 11 residues long. The germline V gene encodes CDR1 DFQATT and CDR2 SNEGSKA (reference sequence). Trimming left V 1 base short and J 12 bases short, with 11 bases between. CDR3 sequence: CSARADSTQYF. The CDR3 DNA is TGCAGTGCTAGAGCGGACAGCACCCAGTATTTT.

V and J are TRBV18 and TRBJ2-2; D gene ambiguous. The CDR3 has 14 amino acids. From germline, CDR1 is KGHSH and CDR2 LQKENI. V lost 3 bases, J lost 8 bases, and 13 bases lay in between. The CDR3 protein is CASSPLSFEGELFF. The CDR3 DNA reads TGTGCCAGCTCACCGTTGAGCTTCGAGGGGGAGCTGTTTTTT.

At least ten counts were recorded for this clonotype. The J gene is TRBJ2-2, the V gene TRBV20-1; 8 bases agree with TRBD2. With 3 bases clipped from V and 2 bases from J, the junction kept 8 bases outside the gene matches. Looked up from germline, CDR1 is DFQATT and CDR2 is SNEGSKA (reference sequence). The CDR3 length is 16 residues. DNA for the CDR3: TGCAGTGCTAGCGGCCCGGGACTAGGCAACACCGGGGAGCTGTTTTTT. Translation: CSASGPGLGNTGELFF.

This clonotype was detected many times. V usage is TRBV12-3 or TRBV12-4 and J usage is TRBJ2-5, with D uncertain. The germline V and J ends were trimmed by 6 bases and 3 bases, with 11 bases remaining between them. The CDR3 has 13 amino acids. The CDR3 sequence is CASSRLGEETQYF. CDR3 bases: TGTGCCAGCAGCCGACTGGGCGAAGAGACCCAGTACTTC.